These 15 T cell receptor beta chains came from one sample sequenced in a study of beta chain features in type 1 diabetes. The entirety of the isolated RNA underwent reverse transcription, so expressed TCRB transcripts were sequenced. Sequenced by immunoSEQ multiplex PCR; TCRdb stores in-frame clones only, minus some. The table records hundreds of thousands of clones, about 15% of them present only once. Sequenced material: naive CD4+ T cells from blood. The receptor set was obtained from a man aged 25-45 years in good health.

The table lists this clone with a few counts. This rearrangement joins TRBV4-1 to TRBJ1-6; D is uncertain. The CDR3 spans 15 residues. Germline V gene data show CDR1 as MGHRA and CDR2 as YSYEKL. The V and J ends lost 1 base and 6 bases respectively, with 10 bases between them. CDR3 DNA sequence: TGCGCCAGCAGCCAAGGCGGAGGGAGTAATTCACCCCTCCACTTT. Protein sequence: CASSQGGGSNSPLHF.

The chain recombines TRBV7-9 with TRBJ2-1; 13 nucleotides agree with TRBD2. V lost 6 bases and J lost 8; bases outside the gene matches: 7. CDR1 SEHNR and CDR2 FQNEAQ come from the germline V gene (reference sequence). This CDR3 has 15 amino acids. Written as DNA, the CDR3 is TGTGCCAGCAGATGGACTAGCGGGAGTTTTGATGAGCAGTTCTTC. It specifies CASRWTSGSFDEQFF.

A few counts support this clone. The V gene is TRBV30, the J gene TRBJ1-2, with TRBD1 matching over 9 bases. This CDR3 comprises 13 residues. V shed 5 bases, J shed 4 bases, and the junction held 5 bases outside the gene matches. Germline V gives CDR1 GTSNPN, CDR2 SVGIG (reference sequence). The CDR3 DNA is TGTGCCTGGGGACAGGGGCGATCCTATGGCTACACCTTC. Protein product: CAWGQGRSYGYTF.

The gene calls are TRBV7-9 and TRBJ2-1; D is undetermined. Germline V CDR1 and CDR2: SEHNR, FQNEAQ (reference sequence). V was clipped by 1 base and J by 4 bases, with 17 bases between them. The CDR3 is 17 amino acids. The CDR3 is CASSLGVGWDIYNEQFF. The CDR3 DNA follows: TGTGCCAGCAGCTTAGGGGTAGGGTGGGATATATACAATGAGCAGTTCTTC. Full variable domain (remainder filled in from reference TRBV7-9 and TRBJ2-1): DTGVSQNPRHKITKRGQNVTFRCDPISEHNRLYWYRQTLGQGPEFLTYFQNEAQLEKSRLLSDRFSAERPKGSFSTLEIQRTEQGDSAMYLCASSLGVGWDIYNEQFFGPGTRLTVL.

Only a few counts were recorded for this clone. The J gene is TRBJ2-1, the V gene TRBV6-5, with D maybe TRBD1 (6 bases). Germline values: CDR1 MNHEY, CDR2 SVGAGI. The CDR3 totals 14 residues. Deletions cut 7 bases from V and 7 bases from J, with 17 bases between. The CDR3 DNA follows: TGTGCCAGCATGTACAGGGAATGGGGGAATGAGCAGTTCTTC. Encoded protein: CASMYREWGNEQFF.

This clone came up a few times. The chain joins TRBV25-1 to TRBJ1-1, with D maybe TRBD1 (5 bases). The CDR3 has 13 amino acids. CDR1 and CDR2 (germline): MGHDK, SYGVNS. Trimming removed 6 bases at V and 1 base at J, with 9 bases between. CDR3 loop: CASRITGNTEAFF. The CDR3 region has the DNA TGTGCCAGCAGGATCACAGGGAACACTGAAGCTTTCTTT.

This chain connects TRBV19 to TRBJ2-5; D is uncertain. The CDR3 runs 15 residues. Trimming shortened V by 3 bases and J by 2 bases, and 13 bases separated the two germline ends. In germline, CDR1 is LNHDA, CDR2 SQIVND (reference sequence). The CDR3 region is CASSINGPGQETQYF. CDR3 coding DNA: TGTGCCAGTAGTATTAACGGCCCGGGTCAAGAGACCCAGTACTTC.

V and J are TRBV29-1 and TRBJ2-5; D not resolved. The germline V and J ends were trimmed by 4 bases and 3 bases, with 15 bases remaining between them. The CDR3 covers 14 residues. CDR1 and CDR2 (germline): SQVTM, ANQGSEA. CDR3 in DNA: TGCAGCGTTGCTTTTGCAGGATTGGAAGAGACCCAGTACTTC. Amino acid sequence: CSVAFAGLEETQYF.

The sample holds a few counts of this clone. The genes are TRBV5-4 and TRBJ2-5; possibly TRBD2 for D (6 bases). The CDR3 spans 14 residues. Looked up from germline, CDR1 is SGHNT and CDR2 is YYREEE (reference sequence). V was cut by 5 bases and J by 2 bases, with 13 bases left in between. In DNA, the CDR3 is TGTGCCAGCAGTCCCGCGGGGAATCAAGAGACCCAGTACTTC. Encoded protein: CASSPAGNQETQYF.

The sample holds a few counts of this clone. V and J are TRBV12-5 and TRBJ2-3; no clear D gene. This CDR3 spans 12 amino acids. Looked up from germline, CDR1 is LGHNT and CDR2 is FRNRAP. Trimming shortened V by 5 bases and J by 2 bases, and 5 bases separated the two germline ends. CDR3 nucleotides: TGTGCTAGTGGTCCAAACACAGATACGCAGTATTTT. Translated: CASGPNTDTQYF. The variable domain in full, with the rest retrieved from reference TRBV12-5 and TRBJ2-3, is DARVTQTPRHKVTEMGQEVTMRCQPILGHNTVFWYRQTMMQGLELLAYFRNRAPLDDSGMPKDRFSAEMPDATLATLKIQPSEPRDSAVYFCASGPNTDTQYFGPGTRLTVL.

This clone was counted only a few times. The rearrangement joins TRBV7-9 to TRBJ2-2; no definite D call. Germline V gene sequence: CDR1 SEHNR, CDR2 FQNEAQ (reference sequence). Trimming removed 8 bases at V and 3 bases at J, with 10 bases between. The CDR3 is 13 amino acids. This chain's CDR3 is CASGRPDTGELFF. The CDR3 bases are TGTGCCAGCGGCAGGCCCGACACCGGGGAGCTGTTTTTT.

This clone was seen many times. The chain carries TRBV23-1 and TRBJ2-3; 11 bases map to TRBD1. TRBV23-1 qualifies as an ORF whose function is uncertain. The CDR3 contains 17 residues. With V trimmed by 3 bases and J by 2 bases, 7 bases remained unmatched. CDR3 nucleotides: TGCGCCAGCAGTCACCAGGACAGGGGGCCGACCACAGATACGCAGTATTTT. Translation: CASSHQDRGPTTDTQYF.

The chain combines TRBV5-6 with TRBJ2-5; no clear D gene. V was clipped by 2 bases and J by 5 bases, with 7 bases between them. Germline CDR1 SGHDT, CDR2 YYEEEE. This CDR3 spans 12 amino acids. The CDR3 region has the DNA TGTGCCAGCAGCTTCGCGCTGGAGACCCAGTACTTC. The encoded protein is CASSFALETQYF.

In its sample, this clone was seen a few times. This chain joins TRBV5-1 and TRBJ2-1; TRBD2 matches at 8 bases. After removal of 4 bases from V and 5 bases from J, the junction contained 11 bases not matched to a gene. The CDR3 loop spans 16 amino acids. Germline V gene sequence: CDR1 SGHRS, CDR2 YFSETQ. The CDR3 here is CASSTPNSGGNNEQFF. CDR3 nucleotides: TGCGCCAGCAGCACGCCCAACAGCGGGGGTAACAATGAGCAGTTCTTC. The entire variable domain, with the rest obtained from reference TRBV5-1 and TRBJ2-1, is as follows: KAGVTQTPRYLIKTRGQQVTLSCSPISGHRSVSWYQQTPGQGLQFLFEYFSETQRNKGNFPGRFSGRQFSNSRSEMNVSTLELGDSALYLCASSTPNSGGNNEQFFGPGTRLTVL.

V gene TRBV18 combines with J gene TRBJ1-5; D is undetermined. V was clipped by 3 bases and J by 7 bases, with 10 bases between them. Germline assignment: CDR1 KGHSH and CDR2 LQKENI. CDR3 size: 13 residues. As DNA, the CDR3 is TGTGCCAGCTCACCGCCTGGTGGGCAGCCCCAGCATTTT. The encoded protein is CASSPPGGQPQHF.